Listed below are T cell receptor beta chains from one sample, sequenced in a study of beta chain features in type 1 diabetes. Repertoires were generated with immunoSEQ multiplex PCR, while TCRdb's copy carries only in-frame clones and drops some. The top ten clones hold about 2.1% of a sample with approximately 160,000 clones, roughly 9% of them seen once. The sequencing sample was made of central memory CD4+ T cells from blood. These receptors were taken from a woman aged 18-29 years in good health. Both conserved end residues are part of each CDR3. Fields, in order: CDR3 DNA, CDR3 protein, V gene, clone size, J gene, D gene. D genes are given only for firm matches. Clone size is shown for a subset of rows, as once, few, many or a class of expanded clone.

CDR3nt: TGTGCCAGCAGTTCCTTCCGGGCGGGGTTTCGAGATACGCAGTATTTT
CDR3aa: CASSSFRAGFRDTQYF
v_gene: TRBV27
abundance: few
j_gene: TRBJ2-3
d_gene: .

CDR3nt: TGTGCCAGCAGTTCCAGGACTAGCGGGGCTGTAGATACGCAGTATTTT
CDR3aa: CASSSRTSGAVDTQYF
v_gene: TRBV13
abundance: .
j_gene: TRBJ2-3
d_gene: TRBD2

CDR3nt: TGTGCCAGCTTACCACAGGGGGCCGGGGAGCTGTTTTTT
CDR3aa: CASLPQGAGELFF
v_gene: TRBV18
abundance: many
j_gene: TRBJ2-2
d_gene: TRBD1

CDR3nt: TGTGCCAGCGGGAGGACAGGATCAGTGCACTATGGCTACACCTTC
CDR3aa: CASGRTGSVHYGYTF
v_gene: TRBV6-5
abundance: .
j_gene: TRBJ1-2
d_gene: TRBD1

CDR3nt: TGCGCCAGCAGCTTGAACTCCTACAACGTCCTGACTTTC
CDR3aa: CASSLNSYNVLTF
v_gene: TRBV5-1
abundance: few
j_gene: TRBJ2-6
d_gene: .

CDR3nt: TGCGCCAGCAGCTTGGACCGGTCACCCCTCCACTTT
CDR3aa: CASSLDRSPLHF
v_gene: TRBV5-1
abundance: .
j_gene: TRBJ1-6
d_gene: .

CDR3nt: TGTGCCAGCAGCAGGGGGGGGGAAGAGACCCAGTACTTC
CDR3aa: CASSRGGEETQYF
v_gene: TRBV7-3
abundance: .
j_gene: TRBJ2-5
d_gene: .

CDR3nt: TGTGCCAGCAGTGAACTTTCGCCCGCCGGGACTAGCGGGGGAAATGAGCAGTTCTTC
CDR3aa: CASSELSPAGTSGGNEQFF
v_gene: TRBV6-1
abundance: few
j_gene: TRBJ2-1
d_gene: TRBD2

CDR3nt: TGTGCCAGCAGCCTCGGTTCAGATACGCAGTATTTT
CDR3aa: CASSLGSDTQYF
v_gene: TRBV11-2
abundance: few
j_gene: TRBJ2-3
d_gene: .

CDR3nt: TGTGCCAGCAGTGTAAGCCTGAGGAGCGGGGAGCTGTTTTTT
CDR3aa: CASSVSLRSGELFF
v_gene: TRBV7-9
abundance: few
j_gene: TRBJ2-2
d_gene: .

CDR3nt: TGTGCCAGCAGAGACAGGGGTGGGCAGCCCCAGCATTTT
CDR3aa: CASRDRGGQPQHF
v_gene: TRBV6-5
abundance: .
j_gene: TRBJ1-5
d_gene: TRBD1

CDR3nt: TGTGCCAGCAGCCAAGAGCGGGGGAGGAACACTGAAGCTTTCTTT
CDR3aa: CASSQERGRNTEAFF
v_gene: TRBV14
abundance: few
j_gene: TRBJ1-1
d_gene: .

CDR3nt: TGTGCCAGCATCAGCGCAGGGGGCGGCTACGAGCAGTACTTC
CDR3aa: CASISAGGGYEQYF
v_gene: TRBV5-6
abundance: .
j_gene: TRBJ2-7
d_gene: TRBD1

CDR3nt: TGTGCCAGCAGCCCACAGGGGACTAGTGGCTACACCTTC
CDR3aa: CASSPQGTSGYTF
v_gene: TRBV7-8
abundance: .
j_gene: TRBJ1-2
d_gene: TRBD1

CDR3nt: TGTGCCAGCTCCGAGGGGGCCTTCAATCAGCCCCAGCATTTT
CDR3aa: CASSEGAFNQPQHF
v_gene: TRBV6-5
abundance: few
j_gene: TRBJ1-5
d_gene: TRBD1

CDR3nt: TGCGCCAGCAGCTGGACGGGGGAGGGCCGGCGGACCCAGTACTTC
CDR3aa: CASSWTGEGRRTQYF
v_gene: TRBV5-1
abundance: .
j_gene: TRBJ2-5
d_gene: TRBD2

CDR3nt: TGCGCCAGCAGTGAGTCGAACAGGGAGGATACGCAGTATTTT
CDR3aa: CASSESNREDTQYF
v_gene: TRBV10-2
abundance: .
j_gene: TRBJ2-3
d_gene: .

CDR3nt: TGTGCCATCAGTGACTTCGCGGGAGGGCCGAGCACCGGGGAGCTGTTTTTT
CDR3aa: CAISDFAGGPSTGELFF
v_gene: TRBV10-3
abundance: few
j_gene: TRBJ2-2
d_gene: TRBD2

CDR3nt: TGTGCCAGCAGCTTATTTACTAGCGGGAGTTCCTACAATGAGCAGTTCTTC
CDR3aa: CASSLFTSGSSYNEQFF
v_gene: TRBV7-2
abundance: .
j_gene: TRBJ2-1
d_gene: TRBD2

CDR3nt: TGTGCCAGCAGCCAAGGAGGACAGGGAATCACAGATACGCAGTATTTT
CDR3aa: CASSQGGQGITDTQYF
v_gene: TRBV4-2
abundance: few
j_gene: TRBJ2-3
d_gene: TRBD1

CDR3nt: TGTGCCAGCAGCTTGCGACAGGGGATTTCGGCAAACTTC
CDR3aa: CASSLRQGISANF
v_gene: TRBV5-6
abundance: few
j_gene: TRBJ2-7
d_gene: TRBD1

CDR3nt: TGCGCCAGCAGGCCTAGGCAGAGCTCCTACGAGCAGTACTTC
CDR3aa: CASRPRQSSYEQYF
v_gene: TRBV10-2
abundance: .
j_gene: TRBJ2-7
d_gene: .

CDR3nt: TGTGCCAGCAGCCAGACAGGGTCTGGAGATACGCAGTATTTT
CDR3aa: CASSQTGSGDTQYF
v_gene: TRBV7-9
abundance: .
j_gene: TRBJ2-3
d_gene: TRBD1

CDR3nt: TGTGCCACCTCCGCGGCTGGAAACAATGAGCAGTTCTTC
CDR3aa: CATSAAGNNEQFF
v_gene: TRBV9
abundance: few
j_gene: TRBJ2-1
d_gene: .

CDR3nt: TGTGCCAGCAGTTTCGAGCGGGACGGGAACACTGAAGCTTTCTTT
CDR3aa: CASSFERDGNTEAFF
v_gene: TRBV6-6
abundance: .
j_gene: TRBJ1-1
d_gene: .

CDR3nt: TGCGCCAGCAGCCAAGGGCCTGGGGGCGTCTCCTACAATGAGCAGTTCTTC
CDR3aa: CASSQGPGGVSYNEQFF
v_gene: TRBV4-1
abundance: .
j_gene: TRBJ2-1
d_gene: .

CDR3nt: TGTGCCAGCAGTTACTCAGGGGGTAACACCGGGGAGCTGTTTTTT
CDR3aa: CASSYSGGNTGELFF
v_gene: TRBV27
abundance: .
j_gene: TRBJ2-2
d_gene: TRBD1

CDR3nt: TGTGCCAGCAGCTTAACGGGGGGCACGGTACGAGAGACCCAGTACTTC
CDR3aa: CASSLTGGTVRETQYF
v_gene: TRBV7-2
abundance: few
j_gene: TRBJ2-5
d_gene: .

CDR3nt: TGTGCCAGCAGCTTAGGTGACAGGGTTAGCGAGCAGTACTTC
CDR3aa: CASSLGDRVSEQYF
v_gene: TRBV7-2
abundance: few
j_gene: TRBJ2-7
d_gene: TRBD1

CDR3nt: TGCGCCAGCAGCCACGTTAGCGGATACGAGCAGTACTTC
CDR3aa: CASSHVSGYEQYF
v_gene: TRBV4-3
abundance: few
j_gene: TRBJ2-7
d_gene: .

CDR3nt: TGTGCCAGCAGCCCAATAGACAGGGTTAATTCACCCCTCCACTTT
CDR3aa: CASSPIDRVNSPLHF
v_gene: TRBV5-5
abundance: .
j_gene: TRBJ1-6
d_gene: TRBD1

CDR3nt: TGTGCCAGCAGTGGGGAGGGAAGGGAGCAGTTCTTC
CDR3aa: CASSGEGREQFF
v_gene: TRBV2
abundance: .
j_gene: TRBJ2-1
d_gene: TRBD2

CDR3nt: TGTGCCAGTTCATACACAGGCGAGACCCAGTACTTC
CDR3aa: CASSYTGETQYF
v_gene: TRBV2
abundance: .
j_gene: TRBJ2-5
d_gene: .